The TCR beta chain described here comes from a study of CD8 T cells in Susac syndrome. The CDR3 spans 15 residues. The V and J ends lost 1 base and 0 bases respectively, with 6 bases between them. Germline CDR1 reads SGHTA; CDR2 reads FQGNSA. cDNA came from about 0.5 to 1 ug RNA primed by random hexamers. TCRdb called the immunoSEQ multiplex PCR reads again in MiXCR, with one record for every CDR3 protein. The repertoire holds 140,000 or so distinct CDR3 sequences, with roughly 95% as singletons. The authors carried out high-throughput sequencing of TCR beta. They applied it to CD8+ and CD4+ T cells obtained from blood. FACS enriched CD8+ TEMRA cells, while bulk CD8+ and CD4+ were negatively isolated.

This receptor was taken from a human donor with multiple sclerosis. The chain is built from TRBV7-2 and TRBJ2-2; tentatively, D is TRBD2 (6 bases). The sample taken for sequencing was CD4+ T cells from PBMCs. CDR3 loop: CASSLGGTNTGELFF. In DNA, the CDR3 is TGTGCCAGCAGCTTAGGCGGGACGAACACCGGGGAGCTGTTTTTT.